The 7 T cell receptor beta chains below all came from one sample that was sequenced in a study of blood T cell repertoires in COVID-19. TCRdb's table, derived via immunoSEQ multiplex PCR, lists solely in-frame clones and lacks some. The sample has nearly 50,000 clones; under 90% are singletons. The sample consisted of peripheral blood. The receptors come from a woman of 80 years or more with COVID-19, enrolled during active disease.

The chain joins TRBV5-4 to TRBJ2-1, with 10 bases matching TRBD2. After removal of 4 bases from V and 6 bases from J, the junction contained 10 bases not matched to a gene. Germline values: CDR1 SGHNT, CDR2 YYREEE (reference sequence). This CDR3 has 16 amino acids. The CDR3 DNA reads as TGTGCCAGCAGCCGGAAGGTTAGCGGGGGGCTCAATGAGCAGTTCTTC. It codes for CASSRKVSGGLNEQFF.

The chain recombines TRBV7-2 with TRBJ2-7, with D possibly being TRBD2 (6 bases). Germline assignment: CDR1 SGHTA and CDR2 FQGNSA. V lost 1 base to trimming and J lost 1 base, with 8 bases between them. The CDR3 consists of 14 residues. The CDR3 region has the DNA TGTGCCAGCAGCTTAGTTGCGGGGTCCTACGAGCAGTACTTC. It specifies CASSLVAGSYEQYF.

The rearrangement joins TRBV10-2 to TRBJ2-5; 7 bases are shared with TRBD2. The CDR3 consists of 15 residues. CDR1 and CDR2 from the germline V gene are WSHSY and SAAADI. J gave up 2 bases and V 5 bases, and 8 bases lay outside the gene matches. CDR3: CASSRSSGRQETQYF. Here the CDR3 DNA reads TGCGCCAGCAGTCGGTCTAGCGGTCGGCAAGAGACCCAGTACTTC.

V is TRBV5-1 and J is TRBJ1-4, with 9 positions matching TRBD1. CDR1 and CDR2 from the germline V gene are SGHRS and YFSETQ. The CDR3 length is 16 residues. J gave up 7 bases and V 4 bases, and 11 bases lay outside the gene matches. The CDR3, as DNA: TGCGCCAGCAGCGGGTATCCGACAGGGGGTGGTGAAAAACTGTTTTTT. Translation gives CASSGYPTGGGEKLFF.

This chain links TRBV18 with TRBJ1-4; D is possibly TRBD1 (5 bases). V was pared by 1 base and J by 5 bases, with 8 bases between. Germline-derived CDR1 and CDR2 are KGHSH and LQKENI. This CDR3 has 14 residues. For the CDR3, the DNA is TGTGCCAGCTCACCACAGGGGATCAATGAAAAACTGTTTTTT. Protein product: CASSPQGINEKLFF.

This sequence joins TRBV15 and TRBJ2-7, with 7 bases that match TRBD1. The ends lost 1 base at V and 13 bases at J; junction bases unmatched: 10. Germline V lookup: CDR1 LNHNV, CDR2 YYDKDF (reference sequence). The CDR3 extends over 13 amino acids. The chain's CDR3 is CATSRGDSRFGYF. The CDR3 DNA sequence: TGTGCCACCAGCAGAGGGGACAGCCGGTTTGGATACTTC. Variable domain in full (rest from reference TRBV15 and TRBJ2-7): DAMVIQNPRYQVTQFGKPVTLSCSQTLNHNVMYWYQQKSSQAPKLLFHYYDKDFNNEADTPDNFQSRRPNTSFCFLDIRSPGLGDTAMYLCATSRGDSRFGYFGPGTRLTVT.

This clone was seen just once. The V gene is TRBV7-9, the J gene TRBJ2-1; maybe TRBD1 (6 bases). Trimming shortened V by 4 bases and J by 3 bases, and 7 bases separated the two germline ends. The germline V gene encodes CDR1 SEHNR and CDR2 FQNEAQ (reference sequence). The CDR3 consists of 13 residues. The CDR3 sequence is CASSWDNYNEQFF. In nucleotides, the CDR3 is TGTGCCAGCAGCTGGGACAACTACAATGAGCAGTTCTTC.